The rows below give T cell receptor beta chains drawn from one sample of a study of blood T cell repertoires in COVID-19. TCRdb keeps only in-frame clones here, not all; method: immunoSEQ multiplex PCR. The table records approximately 200,000 clones, about four fifths of them present only once. Sequencing was done on a sample of PBMCs or T cells enriched from blood (not recorded which). Receptor source: a man in his forties who had recovered from COVID-19. Each CDR3 is given without its conserved first and last residue.

v_call	cdr3_length	j_call	cdr3_aa
TRBV7-6	14	TRBJ1-1	ASSLEGTALNTEAF
TRBV7-2	11	TRBJ2-5	ASSSLAGRTQY
TRBV7-9	13	TRBJ2-5	ASSLSGPHPETQY
TRBV20-1	9	TRBJ1-2	SAPGTFGYT
TRBV4-3	11	TRBJ2-3	ASSQEIEDTQY
TRBV7-8	13	TRBJ1-2	ASSLDSRQSYGYT
TRBV7-2	15	TRBJ2-1	ASSSSAGGAIYNEQF
TRBV2	11	TRBJ1-2	ASTRELRYGYT
TRBV6-2/TRBV6-3	15	TRBJ1-3	ASSYLIGTGSGNTIY
TRBV5-8	14	TRBJ2-1	ASSLFEGAIYNEQF
TRBV4-3	10	TRBJ1-1	ASSQQNTEAF
TRBV21-1	13	TRBJ1-4	ASSVRTSLGEKLF
TRBV27	14	TRBJ2-1	ASSRTAWTGDNEQF
TRBV18	15	TRBJ1-2	ASSLRPPGHKNYGYT
TRBV7-9	13	TRBJ2-1	ASSYGASGRLEQF
TRBV9	14	TRBJ2-3	ASSVVAGSPPDTQY
TRBV27	13	TRBJ2-1	ASRVGTSVYNEQF
TRBV4-3	13	TRBJ1-4	ASSQQSGTNEKLF
TRBV28	12	TRBJ1-5	ASSLPREDQPQH
TRBV5-1	14	TRBJ1-5	ASSPGTGPSNQPQH
TRBV29-1	11	TRBJ1-5	SVGVGAGQPQH
TRBV7-2	11	TRBJ1-5	ASSLRGHQPQH
TRBV21-1	14	TRBJ1-2	ASSRGRRPWANGYT
TRBV19	13	TRBJ2-3	ASRGGRANTDTQY
TRBV6-5	12	TRBJ1-1	ASSLTGGHTEAF
TRBV7-9	9	TRBJ2-5	ASSSGETQY
TRBV7-9	13	TRBJ1-3	ASSFEGTPGNTIY
TRBV7-3	12	TRBJ1-2	ASSLSRQGDGYT
TRBV6-1	10	TRBJ1-1	ASSLPGGEAF
TRBV28	15	TRBJ1-3	ASITPQGGSSGNTIY
TRBV5-6	12	TRBJ1-2	ASSKQGEDYGYT
TRBV19	16	TRBJ2-2	ASRKGLAGGLDTGELF
TRBV2	12	TRBJ2-1	ASLRRSSYNEQF
TRBV2	12	TRBJ2-7	AGKRQGPSYEQY
TRBV6-5	14	TRBJ1-6	ASSYPSNPYNSPLH
TRBV4-3	13	TRBJ1-2	ASSHGQGATYGYT
TRBV27	15	TRBJ1-6	ASSSGFGGAGNSPLH
TRBV28	13	TRBJ2-1	ASSFRLAGWGEQF
TRBV18	13	TRBJ2-1	ASSPGLDSYNEQF
TRBV7-2	12	TRBJ1-4	ASSLTATNEKLF
TRBV14	11	TRBJ1-2	ASSQWGGYGYT
TRBV7-9	11	TRBJ1-1	ASKKTVNTEAF
TRBV4-2	14	TRBJ2-7	ASSQDLGDLLYEQY
TRBV5-1	12	TRBJ1-1	ASKVNSLNTEAF
TRBV7-8	14	TRBJ1-5	ASSLDRVNFEQPQH
TRBV10-3	14	TRBJ2-2	AISESRGVETGELF
TRBV28	15	TRBJ2-7	ASSFLGTSGSSYEQY
TRBV4-2	14	TRBJ2-6	ASSQGGGAGANVLT
TRBV7-8	12	TRBJ1-1	ASSLGRMNTEAF
TRBV6-2/TRBV6-3	13	TRBJ1-1	ASSYWDRAHTEAF
TRBV5-1	15	TRBJ2-1	ASSSPGGPSRGNEQF
TRBV7-8	13	TRBJ1-2	ASSLAPSRSYGYT
TRBV11-3	11	TRBJ2-1	ASSQGLYNEQF